This T cell receptor (beta chain) derives from a study of regulatory T cells in long-lasting Graves disease. Study-wide results and limits: Newly diagnosed patients had higher TCR diversity than persistent Graves' patients did. In persistent patients, shared public clonotypes (2,741) outnumbered those in new patients (about 1,000).

HTBI primers from iRepertoire and Arm-PCR of CDR3 regions yielded the TCR beta libraries. TCRdb ran MiXCR on the multiplex PCR reads and lists one entry per CDR3 protein. The sample contains a few hundred thousand distinct CDR3 sequences, around a quarter of which appear only once. The time point is: persistent/refractory GD, antithyroid drugs over 5 years with positive TRAb. Making the TCR library involved RNA that had been extracted from PBMCs. An endocrinology department located in Xi'an, China, was where the patients came from. About this clonotype: The target antigen is unknown.

The sequencing here drew on peripheral blood mononuclear cells (PBMCs), taken when the disease was refractory, from a patient treated with antithyroid drugs. This TCR was sampled from a female donor with Graves disease.

CDR3 DNA sequence: TGCGCCAGCAGCTTGTCCCCAACAGCCTCTGGAAACACCATATATTTT. Translated, it gives CASSLSPTASGNTIYF. This sequence joins TRBV5-1 and TRBJ1-3; D is ambiguous. This CDR3 is 16 amino acids long. V was shortened by 1 base and J by 0 bases, with 11 bases between the two germline ends. Germline V gene sequence: CDR1 SGHRS, CDR2 YFSETQ.